This TCR beta chain was captured by sequencing in a study of cytomegalovirus exposure and HLA in healthy donors. PCR used 60 Vbeta primers and 13 Jbeta primers. TCRdb keeps only in-frame clones here, not all; method: immunoSEQ multiplex PCR. This table has 120,000 or so clones, 70% to 80% appearing once. Trimming removed 5 bases from V and 2 bases from J; junction bases left unmatched: 7. This CDR3 has 15 residues. Germline V gene lookup returns CDR1 LNHDA and CDR2 SQIVND (reference sequence). This sequence joins TRBV19 and TRBJ2-7; 9 nucleotides line up with TRBD1. The sequencing sample was made of PBMCs. This receptor was taken from a woman in her forties or fifties in good health and CMV-seropositive. CDR3 residues: CASSPEGQGTYEQYF. The CDR3 DNA sequence: TGTGCCAGTAGTCCAGAGGGACAGGGAACCTACGAGCAGTACTTC.